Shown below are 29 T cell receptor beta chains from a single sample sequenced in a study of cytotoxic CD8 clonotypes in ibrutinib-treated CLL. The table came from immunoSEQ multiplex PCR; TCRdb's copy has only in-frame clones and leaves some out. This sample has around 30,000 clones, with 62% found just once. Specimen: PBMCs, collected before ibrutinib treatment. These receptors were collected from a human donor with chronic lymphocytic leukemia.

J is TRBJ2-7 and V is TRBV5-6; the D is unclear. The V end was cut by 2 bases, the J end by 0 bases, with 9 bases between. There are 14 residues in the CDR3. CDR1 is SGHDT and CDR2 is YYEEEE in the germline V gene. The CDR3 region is CASSFPLTSYEQYF. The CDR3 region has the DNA TGTGCCAGCAGCTTTCCACTAACCTCCTACGAGCAGTACTTC.

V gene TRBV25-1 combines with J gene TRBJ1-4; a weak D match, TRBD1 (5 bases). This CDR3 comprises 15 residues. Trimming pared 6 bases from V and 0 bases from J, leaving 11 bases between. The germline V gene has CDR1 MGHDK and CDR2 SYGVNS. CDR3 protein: CASSSPGATNEKLFF. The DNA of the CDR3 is TGTGCCAGCAGCTCCCCGGGGGCAACTAATGAAAAACTGTTTTTT.

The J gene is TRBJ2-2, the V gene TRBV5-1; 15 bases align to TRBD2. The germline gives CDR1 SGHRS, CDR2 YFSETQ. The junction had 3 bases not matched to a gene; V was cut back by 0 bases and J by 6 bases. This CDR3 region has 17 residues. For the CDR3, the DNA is TGCGCCAGCAGCTTGGTGGGACTAGCGGGGGGCGCCGGGGAGCTGTTTTTT. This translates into CASSLVGLAGGAGELFF. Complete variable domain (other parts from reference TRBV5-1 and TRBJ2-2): KAGVTQTPRYLIKTRGQQVTLSCSPISGHRSVSWYQQTPGQGLQFLFEYFSETQRNKGNFPGRFSGRQFSNSRSEMNVSTLELGDSALYLCASSLVGLAGGAGELFFGEGSRLTVL.

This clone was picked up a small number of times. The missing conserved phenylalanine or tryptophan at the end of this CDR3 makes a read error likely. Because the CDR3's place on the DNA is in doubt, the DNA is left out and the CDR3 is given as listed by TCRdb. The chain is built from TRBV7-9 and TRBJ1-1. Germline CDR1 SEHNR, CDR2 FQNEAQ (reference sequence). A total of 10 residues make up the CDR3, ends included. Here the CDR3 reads CASSSTGYTT.

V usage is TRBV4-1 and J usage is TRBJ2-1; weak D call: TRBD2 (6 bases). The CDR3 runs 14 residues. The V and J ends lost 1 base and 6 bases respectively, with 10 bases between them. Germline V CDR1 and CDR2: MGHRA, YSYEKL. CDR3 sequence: CASSQAGETNEQFF. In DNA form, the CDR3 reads TGCGCCAGCAGCCAAGCGGGGGAGACCAATGAGCAGTTCTTC.

CDR3: CASSLAQGPSYEQFF. CDR3 DNA sequence: TGTGCCAGCAGCTTAGCGCAGGGCCCTTCCTATGAGCAGTTCTTC. The gene calls are TRBV7-8 and TRBJ2-1; tentative D call: TRBD1 (5 bases). Germline V gene sequence: CDR1 SGHVS, CDR2 FQNEAQ. Trimming cost V 0 bases and J 8 bases, with 14 bases left between them. The CDR3 length is 15 residues.

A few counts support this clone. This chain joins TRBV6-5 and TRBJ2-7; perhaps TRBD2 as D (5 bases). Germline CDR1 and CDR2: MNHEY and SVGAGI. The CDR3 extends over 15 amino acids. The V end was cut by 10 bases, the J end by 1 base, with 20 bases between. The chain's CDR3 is CATRTRRAASYEQYF. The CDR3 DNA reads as TGTGCCACCAGGACCCGGAGAGCGGCTTCCTACGAGCAGTACTTC.

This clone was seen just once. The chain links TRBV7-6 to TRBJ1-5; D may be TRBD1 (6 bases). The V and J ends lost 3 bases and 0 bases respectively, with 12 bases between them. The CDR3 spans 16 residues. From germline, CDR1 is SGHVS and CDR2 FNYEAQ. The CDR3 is CASSFGQRYSNQPQHF. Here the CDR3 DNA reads TGTGCCAGCAGCTTTGGACAGCGATATAGCAATCAGCCCCAGCATTTT.

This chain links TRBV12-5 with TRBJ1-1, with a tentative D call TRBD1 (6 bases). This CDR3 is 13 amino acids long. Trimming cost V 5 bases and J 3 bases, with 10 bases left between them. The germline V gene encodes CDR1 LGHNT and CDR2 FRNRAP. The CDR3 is CASGLGQHTEAFF. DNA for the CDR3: TGTGCTAGTGGTCTTGGACAGCACACTGAAGCTTTCTTT. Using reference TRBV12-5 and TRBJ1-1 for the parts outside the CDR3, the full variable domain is DARVTQTPRHKVTEMGQEVTMRCQPILGHNTVFWYRQTMMQGLELLAYFRNRAPLDDSGMPKDRFSAEMPDATLATLKIQPSEPRDSAVYFCASGLGQHTEAFFGQGTRLTVV.

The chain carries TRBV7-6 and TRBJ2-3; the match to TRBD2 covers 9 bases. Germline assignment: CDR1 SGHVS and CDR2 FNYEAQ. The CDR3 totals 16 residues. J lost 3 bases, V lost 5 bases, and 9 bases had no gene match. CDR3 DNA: TGTGCCAGCAGCCTCCTTTCGGCGGGGGGGACAGATACGCAGTATTTT. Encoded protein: CASSLLSAGGTDTQYF. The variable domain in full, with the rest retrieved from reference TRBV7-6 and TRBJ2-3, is GAGVSQSPRYKVTKRGQDVALRCDPISGHVSLYWYRQALGQGPEFLTYFNYEAQQDKSGLPNDRFSAERPEGSISTLTIQRTEQRDSAMYRCASSLLSAGGTDTQYFGPGTRLTVL.

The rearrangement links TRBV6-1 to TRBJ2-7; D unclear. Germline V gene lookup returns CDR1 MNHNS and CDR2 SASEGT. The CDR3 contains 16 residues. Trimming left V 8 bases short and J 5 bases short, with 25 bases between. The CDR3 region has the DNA TGTGCCAGCCGAGAAGCGCTCAACCCCTCAGGCCACGAGCAGTACTTC. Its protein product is CASREALNPSGHEQYF.

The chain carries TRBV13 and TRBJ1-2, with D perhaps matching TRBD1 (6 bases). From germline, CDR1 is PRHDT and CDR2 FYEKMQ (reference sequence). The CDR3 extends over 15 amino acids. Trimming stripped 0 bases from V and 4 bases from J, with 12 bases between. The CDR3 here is CASSLGVQGRYGYTF. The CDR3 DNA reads TGTGCCAGCAGCTTAGGCGTGCAGGGGCGCTATGGCTACACCTTC.

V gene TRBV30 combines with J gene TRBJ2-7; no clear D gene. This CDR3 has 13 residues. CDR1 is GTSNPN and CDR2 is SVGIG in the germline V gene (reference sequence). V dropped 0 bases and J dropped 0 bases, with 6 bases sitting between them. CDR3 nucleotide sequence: TGTGCCTGGAGTGTCGCGAGCTCCTACGAGCAGTACTTC. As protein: CAWSVASSYEQYF.

CDR3 nucleotide sequence: TGTGCCAGCAGCTTCGGGAGCTATGGCTACACCTTC. It encodes CASSFGSYGYTF. The chain joins TRBV13 to TRBJ1-2; D is ambiguous. Germline values: CDR1 PRHDT, CDR2 FYEKMQ (reference sequence). The CDR3 length is 12 residues. V was shortened by 3 bases and J by 4 bases, with 6 bases between the two germline ends.

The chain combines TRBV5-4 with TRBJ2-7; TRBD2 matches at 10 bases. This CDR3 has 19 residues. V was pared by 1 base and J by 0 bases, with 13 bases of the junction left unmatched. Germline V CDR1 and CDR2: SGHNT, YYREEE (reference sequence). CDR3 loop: CASSLFHSGRFLTSYEQYF. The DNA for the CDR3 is TGTGCCAGCAGCTTGTTCCATAGCGGGAGGTTTCTCACCTCCTACGAGCAGTACTTC.

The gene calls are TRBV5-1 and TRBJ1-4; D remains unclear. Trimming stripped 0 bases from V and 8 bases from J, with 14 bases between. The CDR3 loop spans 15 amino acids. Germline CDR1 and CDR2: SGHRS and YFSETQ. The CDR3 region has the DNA TGCGCCAGCAGCTTGGGTGCGCAAGGGAGAGAAAAACTGTTTTTT. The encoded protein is CASSLGAQGREKLFF. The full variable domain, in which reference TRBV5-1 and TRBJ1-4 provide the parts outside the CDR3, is KAGVTQTPRYLIKTRGQQVTLSCSPISGHRSVSWYQQTPGQGLQFLFEYFSETQRNKGNFPGRFSGRQFSNSRSEMNVSTLELGDSALYLCASSLGAQGREKLFFGSGTQLSVL.

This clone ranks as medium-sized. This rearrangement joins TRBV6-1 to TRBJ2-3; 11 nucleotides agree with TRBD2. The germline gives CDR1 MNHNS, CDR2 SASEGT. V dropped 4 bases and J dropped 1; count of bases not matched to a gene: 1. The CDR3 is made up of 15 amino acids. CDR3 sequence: CASSVLAGGTDTQYF. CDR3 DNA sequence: TGTGCCAGCAGTGTACTAGCGGGGGGCACAGATACGCAGTATTTT.

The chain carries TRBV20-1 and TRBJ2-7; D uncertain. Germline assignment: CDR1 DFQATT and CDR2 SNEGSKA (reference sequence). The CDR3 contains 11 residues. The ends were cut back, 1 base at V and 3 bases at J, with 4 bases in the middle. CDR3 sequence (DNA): TGCAGTGCTAGAGCAGGCTACGAGCAGTACTTC. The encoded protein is CSARAGYEQYF.

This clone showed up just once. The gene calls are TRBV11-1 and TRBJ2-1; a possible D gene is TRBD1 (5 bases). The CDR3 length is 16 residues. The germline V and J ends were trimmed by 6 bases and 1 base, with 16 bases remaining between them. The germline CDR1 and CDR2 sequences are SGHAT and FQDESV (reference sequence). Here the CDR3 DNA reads TGTGCCAGCAGATCGTGGGGCCGAAATTCCTACAATGAGCAGTTCTTC. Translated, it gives CASRSWGRNSYNEQFF.

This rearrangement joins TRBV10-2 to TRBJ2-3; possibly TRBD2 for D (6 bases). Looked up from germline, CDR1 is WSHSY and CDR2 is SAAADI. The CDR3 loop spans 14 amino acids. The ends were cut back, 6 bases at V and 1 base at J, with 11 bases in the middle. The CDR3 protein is CASSRDFGTDTQYF. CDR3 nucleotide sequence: TGCGCCAGCAGCCGGGACTTCGGCACAGATACGCAGTATTTT.

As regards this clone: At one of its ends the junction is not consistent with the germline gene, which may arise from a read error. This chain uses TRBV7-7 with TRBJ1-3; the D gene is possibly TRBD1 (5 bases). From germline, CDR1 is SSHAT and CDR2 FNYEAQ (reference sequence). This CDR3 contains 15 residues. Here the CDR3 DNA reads TGTGCTAGCAGCCCCGGGACGGGTTATGGAAACACCATATATTTT. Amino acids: CASSPGTGYGNTIYF.

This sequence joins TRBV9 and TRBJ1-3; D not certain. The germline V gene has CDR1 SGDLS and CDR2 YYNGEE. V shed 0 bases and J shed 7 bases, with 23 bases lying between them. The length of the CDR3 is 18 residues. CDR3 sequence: CASSVDPHLRTRLNTIYF. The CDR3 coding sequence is TGTGCCAGCAGCGTAGATCCCCACCTGCGCACGCGACTCAACACCATATATTTT.

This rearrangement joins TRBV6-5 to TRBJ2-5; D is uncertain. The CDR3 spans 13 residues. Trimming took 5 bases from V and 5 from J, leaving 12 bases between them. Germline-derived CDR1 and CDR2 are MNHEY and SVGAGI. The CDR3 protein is CASSLQSRETQYF. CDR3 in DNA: TGTGCCAGCAGTCTCCAAAGCAGGGAGACCCAGTACTTC.

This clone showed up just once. CDR3 sequence: CASSPDYGTDTQYF. The CDR3 DNA reads TGTGCCAGCAGCCCGGACTACGGAACAGATACGCAGTATTTT. V is TRBV2 and J is TRBJ2-3; tentatively, D is TRBD2 (6 bases). The V gene's germline CDR1 is SNHLY and CDR2 FYNNEI. Trimming removed 6 bases from V and 3 bases from J, with 13 bases in between. The CDR3 length is 14 residues.

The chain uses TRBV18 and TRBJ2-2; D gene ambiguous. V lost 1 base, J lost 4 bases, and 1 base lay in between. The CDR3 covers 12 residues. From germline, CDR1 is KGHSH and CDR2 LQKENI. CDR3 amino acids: CASSPRTGELFF. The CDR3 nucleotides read TGTGCCAGCTCACCACGCACCGGGGAGCTGTTTTTT.

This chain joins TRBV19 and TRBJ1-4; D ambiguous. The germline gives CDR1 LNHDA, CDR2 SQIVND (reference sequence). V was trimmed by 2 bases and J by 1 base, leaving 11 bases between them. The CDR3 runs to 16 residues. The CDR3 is CASSIITAGTNEKLFF. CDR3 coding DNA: TGTGCCAGTAGTATAATCACGGCGGGAACTAATGAAAAACTGTTTTTT.

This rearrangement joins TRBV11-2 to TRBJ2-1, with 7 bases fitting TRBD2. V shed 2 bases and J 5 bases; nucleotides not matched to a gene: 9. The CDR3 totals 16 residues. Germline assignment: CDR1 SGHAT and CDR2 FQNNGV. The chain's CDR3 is CASSLRMGRVDNEQFF. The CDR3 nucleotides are TGTGCCAGCAGCTTAAGGATGGGGAGGGTAGACAATGAGCAGTTCTTC.

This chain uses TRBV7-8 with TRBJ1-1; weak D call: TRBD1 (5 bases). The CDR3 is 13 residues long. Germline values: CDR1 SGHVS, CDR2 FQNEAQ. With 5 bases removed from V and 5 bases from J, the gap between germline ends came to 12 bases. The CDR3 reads CASSMGVFTEAFF. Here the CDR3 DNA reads TGTGCCAGCAGCATGGGGGTATTTACTGAAGCTTTCTTT.

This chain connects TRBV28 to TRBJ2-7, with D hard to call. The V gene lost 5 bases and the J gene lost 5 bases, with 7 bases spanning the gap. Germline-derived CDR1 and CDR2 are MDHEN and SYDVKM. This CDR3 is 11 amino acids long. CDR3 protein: CASSLVHEQYF. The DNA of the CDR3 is TGTGCCAGCAGTCTCGTCCACGAGCAGTACTTC.